This entry describes one T cell receptor beta chain. Its target is unknown. CDR3 length: 13 amino acids. V gave up 4 bases and J gave up 4 bases, with 10 bases separating them. The germline CDR1 and CDR2 sequences are SNHLY and FYNNEI. The sample belongs to a study of shared clonotypes between healthy human individuals. General study findings and limits: Investigators collected only blood, and repertoires in tissues likely differ. Shared clonotypes across all four donors exceeded non-shared ones in generation probability.

Cells designated naive CD8 were CD45RO-negative and were positively selected for CCR7, with terminally differentiated effector memory CD45RA+ cells excluded. Every donor was a Caucasian adult from Nashville, Tennessee. Sequencing was at deep level. Clones were sequenced by immunoSEQ multiplex PCR, and TCRdb holds only the in-frame ones, with some missing. The sample has millions of clones, about 95% seen once. The chain combines TRBV2 with TRBJ1-2; D might be TRBD1 (5 bases). Sequencing used naive CD8+ T cells sorted from blood. This clonotype was obtained from a man aged 18 to 35 in good health. CDR3 nucleotides: TGTGCCAGCAGTGTCGGGACCTCCTATGGCTACACCTTC. Its translation: CASSVGTSYGYTF.